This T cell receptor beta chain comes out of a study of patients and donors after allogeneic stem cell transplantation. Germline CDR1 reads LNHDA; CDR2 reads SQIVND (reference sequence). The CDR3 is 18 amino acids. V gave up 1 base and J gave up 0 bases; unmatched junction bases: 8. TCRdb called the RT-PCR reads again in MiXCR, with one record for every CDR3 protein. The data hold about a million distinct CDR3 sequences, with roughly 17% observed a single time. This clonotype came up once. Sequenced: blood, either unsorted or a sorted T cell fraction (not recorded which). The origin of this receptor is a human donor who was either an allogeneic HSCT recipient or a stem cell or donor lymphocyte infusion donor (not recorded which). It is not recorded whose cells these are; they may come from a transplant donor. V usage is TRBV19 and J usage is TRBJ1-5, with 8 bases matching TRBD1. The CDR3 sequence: CASSIGPYRGSSNQPQHF. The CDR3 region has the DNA TGTGCCAGTAGTATAGGACCCTACAGGGGGTCTAGCAATCAGCCCCAGCATTTT.